The rows below give T cell receptor beta chains drawn from one sample of a study of cytomegalovirus exposure and HLA in healthy donors. Produced via immunoSEQ multiplex PCR; TCRdb's table is partial and in-frame only. The top ten hold roughly 8.6% of the sample, which has more than 85,000 clones, around 77% seen once. The source material was PBMCs. Receptor source: a woman aged 40 to 50 in good health and CMV-seropositive. CDR3s include the opening cysteine and the closing phenylalanine or tryptophan. D genes are given only for firm matches. Expanded clones get a size class; other rows say once, few or many, or leave the size out.

J	V	size	D	DNA	CDR3
TRBJ1-1	TRBV5-1	few	-	TGCGCCAGCAGCCTAGCCCGAGAAATGAACACTGAAGCTTTCTTT	CASSLAREMNTEAFF
TRBJ2-5	TRBV18	-	-	TGTGCCAGCTCACCGCGAGCGGGCCAAGAGACCCAGTACTTC	CASSPRAGQETQYF
TRBJ1-2	TRBV29-1	-	-	TGCAGCGTTCATCAGGGAATGTGGGGCTACACCTTC	CSVHQGMWGYTF
TRBJ1-4	TRBV11-2	-	-	TGTGCCAGCAGCTTAGATTTGGCAGCAACTAATGAAAAACTGTTTTTT	CASSLDLAATNEKLFF
TRBJ2-6	TRBV27	-	-	TGTGCCAGCAGTTTCCTGGGGAGCTCTGGGGCCAACGTCCTGACTTTC	CASSFLGSSGANVLTF
TRBJ2-2	TRBV5-1	-	TRBD1	TGCGCCAGCAGCTTTCGGGACAGGGCTCCCACCGGGGAGCTGTTTTTT	CASSFRDRAPTGELFF
TRBJ2-2	TRBV14	-	-	TGTGCCAGCAGCCAAGCAAGTAGCTGGGGGGACACCGGGGAGCTGTTTTTT	CASSQASSWGDTGELFF
TRBJ2-2	TRBV6-5	-	TRBD2	TGTGCCAGCAGTTCGAGACTAGCGGGAGGAGTCGGGGAGCTGTTTTTT	CASSSRLAGGVGELFF
TRBJ2-5	TRBV7-3	-	TRBD1	TGTGCCAGCAGCGGGTACCTTAGGGACAGGGTGGCCGAGACCCAGTACTTC	CASSGYLRDRVAETQYF
TRBJ2-7	TRBV5-1	-	TRBD1	TGCGCCAGCAGCATGGACAGGGACTCCTACGAGCAGTACTTC	CASSMDRDSYEQYF
TRBJ1-1	TRBV28	-	TRBD1	TGTGCCAGCAGTTTGGACAGGGGGATTTACACTGAAGCTTTCTTT	CASSLDRGIYTEAFF
TRBJ2-2	TRBV9	-	TRBD2	TGTGCCAGCAGCGCAATCCTTAGGACTAGCGGGAGATCCGGGGAGCTGTTTTTT	CASSAILRTSGRSGELFF
TRBJ1-1	TRBV10-3	once	-	TGTGCCATCAGTGATAGTGGTGCGAACACTGAAGCTTTCTTT	CAISDSGANTEAFF
TRBJ2-2	TRBV28	few	-	TGTGCCACCAGTGGGGCAGGGGCCTTCACCGGGGAGCTGTTTTTT	CATSGAGAFTGELFF
TRBJ2-3	TRBV28	once	-	TGTGCCACCGTCACTAGCAACACAGATACGCAGTATTTT	CATVTSNTDTQYF
TRBJ2-7	TRBV19	once	-	TGTGCCAGTAGCCCAGATGACTCCTACGAGCAGTACTTC	CASSPDDSYEQYF
TRBJ2-3	TRBV19	-	-	TGTGCCAGTAGTGCTCGACAAGTTAGCACAGATACGCAGTATTTT	CASSARQVSTDTQYF
TRBJ1-2	TRBV6-5	-	TRBD1	TGTGCCAGCAGTTCTCCGGGACAGGGGGTTGATGGCTACACCTTC	CASSSPGQGVDGYTF
TRBJ2-2	TRBV7-2	once	-	TGTGCCAGCAGCCCGCGACAGCTTTCCGGGGAGCTGTTTTTT	CASSPRQLSGELFF
TRBJ2-1	TRBV11-3	-	TRBD2	TGTGCCAGCAGCTTAGATCCAGCGGGAGTCGTCTACAATGAGCAGTTCTTC	CASSLDPAGVVYNEQFF
TRBJ2-1	TRBV11-3	-	-	TGTGCCAGCAGCTTAGATCAGTCCAATGAGCAGTTCTTC	CASSLDQSNEQFF
TRBJ2-5	TRBV15	-	-	TGTGCCACCAGCAGCGACAGCCAAGAGACCCAGTACTTC	CATSSDSQETQYF